The rows below give T cell receptor beta chains drawn from one sample of a study of blood T cell repertoires in COVID-19. Only in-frame clones appear in the TCRdb table, and some are missing; sequencing was by immunoSEQ multiplex PCR. The sample lists some 14,000 clones, around 80% occurring once. Material for sequencing was peripheral blood. The receptors here all came from a human donor in a cohort sampled during active COVID-19. The CDR3 runs from the conserved cysteine through the conserved F or W. The D gene is left open where the match is weak. For some rows the clone size is stated as once, few or many, or as a class when expanded; others skip it.

cdr3_aa	cdr3_nt	clone_size	v_call	d_call	j_call
CASSHLSGRGGNEQFF	TGTGCCAGCAGCCACCTGAGCGGGAGGGGGGGAAATGAGCAGTTCTTC	-	TRBV7-9	TRBD2	TRBJ2-1
CASSQVGTSLSEQYF	TGTGCCAGCAGCCAAGTAGGGACTAGCCTTTCCGAGCAGTACTTC	-	TRBV6-5	TRBD2	TRBJ2-7
CASSTGVYGYTF	TGTGCCAGCAGCACAGGGGTCTATGGCTACACCTTC	-	TRBV12-3/TRBV12-4	TRBD1	TRBJ1-2
CASSDGSGVEYF	TGTGCCAGCAGTGACGGGTCGGGGGTTGAGTATTTT	-	TRBV6-4	-	TRBJ2-3
CASSVDGTWRQPQHF	TGTGCCAGCAGCGTAGATGGGACATGGAGACAGCCCCAGCATTTT	-	TRBV9	-	TRBJ1-5
CASSIGQGGGYEQYF	TGTGCCAGTAGTATCGGACAGGGAGGGGGCTACGAGCAGTACTTC	-	TRBV19	-	TRBJ2-7
CASSLETGHEQYF	TGTGCCAGCAGCTTAGAAACAGGCCACGAGCAGTACTTC	few	TRBV7-9	-	TRBJ2-7
CASSPSLREGLTDTQYF	TGTGCCAGCAGCCCGAGTCTCCGGGAGGGCTTGACAGATACGCAGTATTTT	-	TRBV7-2	TRBD2	TRBJ2-3
CASSLVPLAGTDTQYF	TGTGCCAGCAGCTTAGTGCCACTAGCGGGCACAGATACGCAGTATTTT	-	TRBV5-5	TRBD2	TRBJ2-3
CASSGGQFPNQPQHF	TGTGCCAGCAGTGGGGGACAGTTTCCGAATCAGCCCCAGCATTTT	-	TRBV2	TRBD1	TRBJ1-5
CASSSGQGAWEQYF	TGCGCCAGCAGCTCGGGACAGGGGGCGTGGGAGCAGTACTTC	few	TRBV5-1	TRBD1	TRBJ2-7
CASLKTGVGEQYF	TGTGCCAGCCTTAAGACAGGGGTTGGCGAGCAGTACTTC	-	TRBV6-6	TRBD1	TRBJ2-7
CASSLSARTEAFF	TGTGCCAGCAGTTTGTCCGCCCGGACTGAAGCTTTCTTT	-	TRBV28	-	TRBJ1-1
CASSVNRGRGNYGYTF	TGTGCCAGCAGCGTGAACAGGGGGCGCGGTAACTATGGCTACACCTTC	-	TRBV9	TRBD1	TRBJ1-2
CASSQGTGRPAPQHF	TGCGCCAGCAGCCAGGGAACAGGGCGACCCGCGCCCCAGCATTTT	few	TRBV4-1	-	TRBJ1-5
CASSYTADSSYNEQFF	TGTGCCAGCAGTTACACAGCGGATAGCTCCTACAATGAGCAGTTCTTC	-	TRBV6-5	-	TRBJ2-1
CASSLAGTGSRGELFF	TGTGCCAGCAGCTTAGCTGGGACAGGGTCGAGGGGGGAGCTGTTTTTT	once	TRBV7-2	TRBD1	TRBJ2-2
CASSTSGDTSYEQYF	TGTGCCAGCAGTACCTCCGGGGACACCTCCTACGAGCAGTACTTC	-	TRBV7-9	-	TRBJ2-7
CASSFGQGQTQYF	TGTGCCAGCAGCTTTGGACAGGGACAGACCCAGTACTTC	-	TRBV5-4	TRBD1	TRBJ2-5
CASSSQGERNTIYF	TGTGCCAGCAGTTCACAGGGAGAGCGAAACACCATATATTTT	-	TRBV27	-	TRBJ1-3
CAISLQETSTDTQYF	TGTGCCATCAGTTTACAGGAGACTAGCACAGATACGCAGTATTTT	-	TRBV10-3	-	TRBJ2-3
CASSDSQGSVAFF	TGTGCCAGCAGTGATTCACAGGGAAGTGTAGCTTTCTTT	-	TRBV6-1	-	TRBJ1-1
CASSLVGMVMDFSYEQYF	TGTGCCAGCAGCTTAGTTGGAATGGTTATGGACTTCTCCTACGAGCAGTACTTC	once	TRBV7-8	-	TRBJ2-7
CASSLLAGTRTDTQYF	TGCGCCAGCAGCTTGCTAGCGGGGACTCGCACAGATACGCAGTATTTT	-	TRBV5-1	TRBD2	TRBJ2-3
CASSSQGLGGYTF	TGTGCCAGCAGTTCACAGGGCCTCGGTGGCTACACCTTC	-	TRBV28	-	TRBJ1-2
CASSPGQGAYEQYF	TGTGCCAGCAGCCCGGGACAGGGTGCTTACGAGCAGTACTTC	few	TRBV13	TRBD1	TRBJ2-7
CASSLGRGEKLFF	TGCGCCAGCAGCTTGGGCCGGGGTGAAAAACTGTTTTTT	-	TRBV5-1	-	TRBJ1-4
CASSELGWRGPNNEQFF	TGTGCCAGCAGTGAATTGGGGTGGAGGGGGCCAAACAATGAGCAGTTCTTC	once	TRBV25-1	-	TRBJ2-1
CASSQDGGGLAFF	TGCGCCAGCAGCCAAGATGGGGGCGGACTCGCTTTCTTT	-	TRBV4-1	-	TRBJ1-1
CASSLGSTDTQYF	TGTGCCAGCAGTTTAGGCAGCACAGATACGCAGTATTTT	-	TRBV28	-	TRBJ2-3
CASSSTTQGNFGNTIYF	TGTGCCAGCAGTTCGACCACTCAGGGGAACTTTGGAAACACCATATATTTT	few	TRBV6-2/TRBV6-3	-	TRBJ1-3
CASSQTGLMNTGELFF	TGTGCCAGCTCCCAAACGGGACTGATGAACACCGGGGAGCTGTTTTTT	medium-sized	TRBV11-2	-	TRBJ2-2
CASSEPGTGNQPQHF	TGTGCCAGCAGTGAACCAGGGACAGGCAATCAGCCCCAGCATTTT	once	TRBV2	TRBD1	TRBJ1-5
CASSLTLDRNYGYTF	TGTGCCAGCAGCTTAACCCTTGACAGAAACTATGGCTACACCTTC	few	TRBV11-2	-	TRBJ1-2
CASSPAAGTVNTEAFF	TGTGCCAGCTCACCAGCCGCCGGGACAGTGAACACTGAAGCTTTCTTT	-	TRBV18	TRBD1	TRBJ1-1
CASSLPDRGTEAFF	TGTGCCAGCAGCTTGCCAGACAGGGGTACTGAAGCTTTCTTT	-	TRBV3-1/TRBV3-2	TRBD1	TRBJ1-1
CASSQGQGRTDEQFF	TGTGCCAGCAGCCAAGGCCAGGGAAGAACGGATGAGCAGTTCTTC	once	TRBV3-1/TRBV3-2	-	TRBJ2-1
CASSRLAESTGELFF	TGTGCCAGCAGTAGGCTAGCGGAATCCACCGGGGAGCTGTTTTTT	-	TRBV25-1	TRBD2	TRBJ2-2
CASSDRDPNYGYTF	TGCGCCAGCAGTGACCGGGATCCTAACTATGGCTACACCTTC	-	TRBV5-1	-	TRBJ1-2
CASSNGEPYEQYF	TGTGCCAGCAGCAACGGGGAGCCCTACGAGCAGTACTTC	once	TRBV21-1	-	TRBJ2-7
CATRQSFSYNSPLHF	TGTGCCACACGACAGTCTTTCTCCTATAATTCACCCCTCCACTTT	-	TRBV11-2	-	TRBJ1-6
CASSYGHSGIRGYEQYF	TGTGCCAGCAGCTACGGTCATAGCGGGATTAGGGGGTACGAGCAGTACTTC	once	TRBV11-2	TRBD2	TRBJ2-7
CASSNGIKGSKQYF	TGTGCCAGCAGTAACGGGATCAAGGGCAGTAAGCAGTACTTC	-	TRBV11-3	-	TRBJ2-7
CASSLVAGARETQYF	TGTGCCAGCAGTTTAGTAGCGGGAGCACGGGAGACCCAGTACTTC	-	TRBV28	TRBD2	TRBJ2-5
CASSPTGSTDTQYF	TGTGCCAGCAGCCCAACAGGGAGCACAGATACGCAGTATTTT	-	TRBV3-1/TRBV3-2	-	TRBJ2-3
CASSSTGISGNTIYF	TGCGCCAGCAGCTCGACAGGGATTAGTGGAAACACCATATATTTT	-	TRBV5-1	TRBD1	TRBJ1-3
CASSRDRESVETQYF	TGTGCCAGCAGCCGGGACAGGGAATCTGTAGAGACCCAGTACTTC	-	TRBV7-9	TRBD1	TRBJ2-5
CASSSWATDTQYF	TGTGCCAGCAGTTCCTGGGCCACAGATACGCAGTATTTT	few	TRBV28	-	TRBJ2-3